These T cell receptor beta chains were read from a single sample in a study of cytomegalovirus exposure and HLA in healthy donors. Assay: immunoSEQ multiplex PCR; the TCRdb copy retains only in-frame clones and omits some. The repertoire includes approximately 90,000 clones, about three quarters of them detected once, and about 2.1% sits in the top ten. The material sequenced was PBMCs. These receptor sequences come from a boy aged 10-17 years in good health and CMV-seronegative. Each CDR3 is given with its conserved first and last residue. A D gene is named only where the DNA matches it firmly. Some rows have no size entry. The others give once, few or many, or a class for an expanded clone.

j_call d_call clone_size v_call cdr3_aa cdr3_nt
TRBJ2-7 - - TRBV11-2 CASSLRTGSSYEQYF TGTGCCAGCAGCCTCCGGACGGGGAGCTCCTACGAGCAGTACTTC
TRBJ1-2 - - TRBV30 CAWSQAGGVYGYTF TGTGCCTGGAGTCAGGCGGGAGGGGTCTATGGCTACACCTTC
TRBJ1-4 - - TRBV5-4 CASSLGTGVGNEKLFF TGTGCCAGCAGCTTGGGGACCGGGGTCGGCAATGAAAAACTGTTTTTT
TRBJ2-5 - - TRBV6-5 CVSCPGGSKTQYF TGTGTCTCCTGCCCAGGCGGGTCAAAGACCCAGTACTTC
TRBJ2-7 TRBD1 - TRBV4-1 CASSQPTGGYEQYF TGCGCCAGCAGCCAGCCGACAGGGGGCTACGAGCAGTACTTC
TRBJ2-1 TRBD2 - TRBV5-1 CASSSGLAGGGYNEQFF TGCGCCAGCAGCTCTGGACTAGCGGGAGGGGGCTACAATGAGCAGTTCTTC
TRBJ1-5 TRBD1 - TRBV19 CASSITGGSQPQHF TGTGCCAGTAGTATTACAGGGGGCAGTCAGCCCCAGCATTTT
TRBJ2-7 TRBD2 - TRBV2 CASSRLAAAYEQYF TGTGCCAGCTCCCGACTAGCGGCCGCCTACGAGCAGTACTTC
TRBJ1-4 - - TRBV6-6 CASSPGGSQNEKLFF TGTGCCAGCAGTCCCGGCGGGAGTCAGAATGAAAAACTGTTTTTT
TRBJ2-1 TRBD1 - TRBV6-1 CASSEIGTGGLDEQFF TGTGCCAGCAGTGAGATCGGGACAGGGGGCTTAGATGAGCAGTTCTTC
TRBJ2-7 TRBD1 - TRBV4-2 CASSQDIGQGYEQYF TGTGCCAGCAGCCAAGATATAGGACAGGGTTACGAGCAGTACTTC
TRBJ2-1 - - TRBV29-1 CSVEPSKQFF TGCAGCGTTGAGCCTAGCAAGCAGTTCTTC
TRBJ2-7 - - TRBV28 CASSLSAYEQYF TGTGCCAGCAGTTTGTCCGCCTACGAGCAGTACTTC
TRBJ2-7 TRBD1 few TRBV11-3 CASSSGTGDTYEQYF TGTGCCAGCAGTTCCGGGACAGGGGATACCTACGAGCAGTACTTC
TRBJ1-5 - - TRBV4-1 CASSGHNDQPQHF TGCGCCAGCAGCGGGCATAACGATCAGCCCCAGCATTTT
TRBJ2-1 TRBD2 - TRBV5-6 CASSLGLAENEQFF TGTGCCAGCAGCTTGGGACTAGCGGAAAATGAGCAGTTCTTC
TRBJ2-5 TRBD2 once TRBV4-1 CASRPVGTKIETQYF TGCGCCAGCAGACCGGTCGGGACTAAGATAGAGACCCAGTACTTC
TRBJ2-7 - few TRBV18 CASSPPEMGHGDEQYF TGTGCCAGCTCACCACCTGAAATGGGACATGGGGACGAGCAGTACTTC
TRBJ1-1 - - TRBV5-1 CASSSTRGPNTEAFF TGCGCCAGCAGCTCCACACGGGGTCCGAACACTGAAGCTTTCTTT